Here is one T cell receptor beta chain with its context. No antigen is known for it. CDR1 is MDHEN and CDR2 is SYDVKM in the germline V gene. The CDR3 sequence is 13 residues long. The sample belongs to a study of CXCR3-negative and CXCR3-positive naive CD8 T cells. Regarding the study as a whole: Hydrophobicity of TRB CDR3s was greater in CXCR3-positive naive cells than in CXCR3-negative naive cells.

UMI labels and 5' RACE were used to prepare the TRB cDNA libraries. TCRdb re-called the 5' RACE reads; one entry per CDR3 protein, DNA not given. The sample yields about 89,000 distinct CDR3 sequences, of which the top ten take up almost 0.55%. This chain links TRBV28 with TRBJ2-3; with no DNA, the TCRdb D assignment of TRBD2 cannot be verified. This TCR was sampled from a human donor in good health. Some clones in this sample may be carry-over from other donors' samples. The specimen was naive CXCR3+ CD8+ T cells from blood. Subset indicated: CD45RO-CCR7+CD27+CD95- naive CD8+ T cells expressing CXCR3 (TNR3+). The chain's CDR3 is CASSFPLVNTQYF.